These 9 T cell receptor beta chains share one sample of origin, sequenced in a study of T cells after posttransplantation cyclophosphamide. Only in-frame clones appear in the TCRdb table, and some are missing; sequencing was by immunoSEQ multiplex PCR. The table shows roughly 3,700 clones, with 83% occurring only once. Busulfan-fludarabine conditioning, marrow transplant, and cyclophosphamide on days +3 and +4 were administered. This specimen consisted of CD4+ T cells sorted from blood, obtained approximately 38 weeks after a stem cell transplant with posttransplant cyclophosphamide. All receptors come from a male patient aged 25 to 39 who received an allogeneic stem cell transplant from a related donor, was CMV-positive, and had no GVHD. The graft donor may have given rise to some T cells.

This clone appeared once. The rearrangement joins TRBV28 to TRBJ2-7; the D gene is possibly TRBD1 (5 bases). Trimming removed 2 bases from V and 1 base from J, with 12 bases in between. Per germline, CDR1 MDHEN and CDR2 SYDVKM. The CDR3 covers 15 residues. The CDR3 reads CASSLGQGRSYEQYF. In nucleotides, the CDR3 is TGTGCCAGCAGTTTAGGGCAGGGTAGGTCCTACGAGCAGTACTTC.

In nucleotides, the CDR3 is TGCGCCAGCAGCTCAGGGGGCGCTGAGCAGCCCCAGCATTTT. Its translation: CASSSGGAEQPQHF. The gene calls are TRBV5-1 and TRBJ1-5; TRBD1 matches 8 bases. V lost 3 bases, J lost 7 bases, and 6 bases stayed unmatched. Germline CDR1 SGHRS, CDR2 YFSETQ. The CDR3 has 14 amino acids.

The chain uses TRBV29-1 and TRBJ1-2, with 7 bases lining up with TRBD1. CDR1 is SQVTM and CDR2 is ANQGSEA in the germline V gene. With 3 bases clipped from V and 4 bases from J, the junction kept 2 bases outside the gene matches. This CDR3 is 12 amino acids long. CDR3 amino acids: CSVDRGSYGYTF. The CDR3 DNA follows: TGCAGCGTTGACAGGGGGTCCTATGGCTACACCTTC.

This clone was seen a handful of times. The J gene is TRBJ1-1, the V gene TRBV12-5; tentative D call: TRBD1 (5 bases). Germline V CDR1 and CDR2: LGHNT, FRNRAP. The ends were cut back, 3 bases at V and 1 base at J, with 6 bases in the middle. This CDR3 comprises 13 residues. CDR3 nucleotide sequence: TGTGCTAGTGGTTTTGACAGGAACACTGAAGCTTTCTTT. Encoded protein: CASGFDRNTEAFF.

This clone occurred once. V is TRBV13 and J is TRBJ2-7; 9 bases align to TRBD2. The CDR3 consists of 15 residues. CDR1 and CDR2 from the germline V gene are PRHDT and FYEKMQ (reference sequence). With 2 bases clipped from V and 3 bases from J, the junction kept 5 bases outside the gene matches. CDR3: CASSLRGGRVYEQYF. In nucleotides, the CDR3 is TGTGCCAGCAGCTTACGCGGCGGGAGGGTCTACGAGCAGTACTTC.

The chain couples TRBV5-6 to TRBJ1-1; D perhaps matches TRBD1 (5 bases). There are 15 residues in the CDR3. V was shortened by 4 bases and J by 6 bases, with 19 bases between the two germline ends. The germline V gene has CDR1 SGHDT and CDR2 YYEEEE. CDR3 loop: CASSGDLTGGPEAFF. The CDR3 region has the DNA TGTGCCAGCAGCGGGGACTTAACGGGAGGTCCTGAAGCTTTCTTT.

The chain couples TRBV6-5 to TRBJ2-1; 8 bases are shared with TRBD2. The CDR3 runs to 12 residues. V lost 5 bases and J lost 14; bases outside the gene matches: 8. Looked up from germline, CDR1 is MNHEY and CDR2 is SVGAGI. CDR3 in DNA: TGTGCCAGCAGTCCTCGAGCGGGGGTGGAGTTCTTC. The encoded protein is CASSPRAGVEFF.

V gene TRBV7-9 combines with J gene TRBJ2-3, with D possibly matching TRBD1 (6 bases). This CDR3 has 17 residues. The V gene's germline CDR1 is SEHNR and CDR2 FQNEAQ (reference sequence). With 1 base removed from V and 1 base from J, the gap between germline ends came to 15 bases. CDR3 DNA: TGTGCCAGCAGCTTAGTCCCGCAGGGGTCCGGCACAGATACGCAGTATTTT. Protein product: CASSLVPQGSGTDTQYF.

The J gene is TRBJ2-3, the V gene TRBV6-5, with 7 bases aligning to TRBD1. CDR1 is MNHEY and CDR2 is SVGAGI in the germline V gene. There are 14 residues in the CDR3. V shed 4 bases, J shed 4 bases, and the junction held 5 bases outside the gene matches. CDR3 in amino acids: CASSSTGESDTQYF. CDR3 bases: TGTGCCAGCAGTTCAACAGGGGAGTCAGATACGCAGTATTTT.